This TCR beta chain was retrieved from a study of T cells after yellow fever vaccination. Findings and caveats of the study: The study re-detected most primary-vaccination clones after the booster (96% CD4, 88% CD8). Contaminants from the bulk population, in the form of abundant clonotypes, could be found in FACS-sorted repertoires. The CD4 and CD8 compartments had a small share of their clonotypes in common.

The germline V gene encodes CDR1 LGHNA and CDR2 YSLEER. The CDR3 loop spans 18 amino acids. V trimming: 0 bases; J trimming: 2 bases; junction bases outside the gene matches: 9. Comment on this clonotype: What it recognizes is unknown.

TCRdb re-derived calls from the 5' RACE reads in MiXCR, one entry per CDR3 protein. The table has some 600,000 distinct CDR3 sequences, around 16% seen once. The chain links TRBV4-3 to TRBJ2-1, with 8 bases lining up with TRBD2. The sequenced sample was PBMCs, obtained roughly 5 days after the first yellow fever vaccination. This sequence originates from a man aged 18 to 29 who received the YFV17D yellow fever vaccine. This CDR3 reads CASSQDAPTAGAYNEQFF. CDR3 nucleotides: TGCGCCAGCAGCCAAGATGCCCCTACAGCGGGGGCCTACAATGAGCAGTTCTTC.